This T cell receptor (beta chain) was recorded in a study of Ad26.COV2.S vaccination and SARS-CoV-2 variants. Study findings and constraints: Spike-specific TCR breadth in vaccine recipients exceeded that seen in placebo recipients.

The sample's treatment: over 15 received Ad26.COV2.S at low or high dose, single or two shots; about 5 received placebo; per-sample allocation not given. Each sample was drawn 63 days after the first injection (of vaccine or placebo). Some clones are missing from TCRdb's copy, which holds only in-frame ones; the method was immunoSEQ multiplex PCR. The data show over 450,000 clones, around 89% seen once. This clone appeared a single time. Antigen specificity is unknown. The source of this sequence is a person aged 18-65 years who received the Ad26.COV2.S COVID-19 vaccine or a placebo. Sample: peripheral blood, taken in a trial of Ad26.COV2.S vaccine versus placebo.

In DNA form, the CDR3 reads TGTGCCAGCAGTACCCTTTATTGGGGGCGAAGCTCCTACGAGCAGTACTTC. Translating it yields CASSTLYWGRSSYEQYF. V and J are TRBV28 and TRBJ2-7; tentatively, D is TRBD1 (6 bases). With 5 bases removed from V and 0 bases from J, the gap between germline ends came to 20 bases. Germline V gives CDR1 MDHEN, CDR2 SYDVKM. The CDR3 length is 17 residues.